These 21 T cell receptor beta chains originate from one sample sequenced in a study of post-analysis software for immune sequencing data. General study findings and limits: Controls had lower frequencies than patients of a handful of TRBV segments, which included TRBV5-6, TRBV5-1 and TRBV20-1.

Their cognate antigens are unknown. The TCR beta cDNA libraries contained unique molecular identifiers. TCRdb redid the calling of the PCR reads with MiXCR, one entry per CDR3 protein. This table has more than 500,000 distinct CDR3 sequences, around 31% appearing once. Sample: blood. The receptors originated from a girl under 18 with multiple sclerosis.

This clonotype has only a few counts. The chain is built from TRBV10-3 and TRBJ2-4; D is ambiguous. The CDR3 sequence is 13 residues long. The germline V and J ends were trimmed by 8 bases and 1 base, with 9 bases remaining between them. Germline V CDR1 and CDR2: ENHRY, SYGVKD. DNA for the CDR3: TGTGCCATCGGAGATTTTGCCAAAAACATTCAGTACTTC. It translates to CAIGDFAKNIQYF.

The rearrangement links TRBV5-5 to TRBJ2-1; D may match TRBD1 or TRBD2 (5 bases each). Germline V CDR1 and CDR2: SGHKS, YYEKEE (reference sequence). The CDR3 contains 13 residues. Trimming removed 4 bases at V and 12 bases at J, with 17 bases between. Here the CDR3 reads CASSQRPPGRQFF. The DNA for the CDR3 is TGTGCCAGCAGCCAACGGCCACCAGGGAGGCAGTTCTTC.

This clonotype was detected only a few times. The V call is TRBV24-1, the J call TRBJ1-5; D ambiguous. V was trimmed by 6 bases and J by 6 bases, leaving 11 bases between them. CDR1 and CDR2 (germline): KGHDR, SFDVKD. The CDR3 contains 13 residues. DNA of the CDR3: TGTGCCACCAGTCAGGTTCCGGGTCAGCCCCAGCATTTT. Translated: CATSQVPGQPQHF.

This clonotype has a count of ten or more. The J gene is TRBJ2-5, the V gene TRBV29-1; 7 bases are a match to TRBD2. Germline values: CDR1 SQVTM, CDR2 ANQGSEA. With V trimmed by 5 bases and J by 4 bases, 7 bases remained unmatched. The CDR3 has 13 residues. The CDR3 DNA is TGCAGCGTTCAACGGGGGGTAGGAGAGACCCAGTACTTC. Its protein product is CSVQRGVGETQYF.

On this clonotype itself: An end of the junction differs from the germline gene, which may be a read error. This rearrangement joins TRBV20-1 to TRBJ2-6; D is uncertain. Per the germline V gene, CDR1 is DFQATT and CDR2 is SNEGSKA (reference sequence). This CDR3 contains 14 residues. The CDR3 nucleotides are TGCAGTGCTCGTCAGTCCTCTGGGACCAACGTCCTGACTTTC. This sequence encodes CSARQSSGTNVLTF.

In this sample, this clonotype turned up a few times. This chain joins TRBV11-2 and TRBJ2-5; TRBD1 is a possible D gene (6 bases). Trimming removed 6 bases at V and 2 bases at J, with 10 bases between. The CDR3 has 13 amino acids. The germline V gene has CDR1 SGHAT and CDR2 FQNNGV. DNA for the CDR3: TGTGCCAGCAGATGGGACACGCAAGAGACCCAGTACTTC. Its translation: CASRWDTQETQYF.

The V and J genes are TRBV29-1 and TRBJ1-2, with TRBD1 as a possible D gene (6 bases). Trimming pared 7 bases from V and 7 bases from J, leaving 16 bases between. The CDR3 consists of 12 residues. Germline assignment: CDR1 SQVTM and CDR2 ANQGSEA. CDR3 DNA: TGCAGCGCCGGGACACACTCTGGTGGCTACACCTTC. It codes for CSAGTHSGGYTF.

The chain has TRBV29-1 and TRBJ2-5; D is possibly TRBD1 or TRBD2 (7 bases each). V lost 4 bases and J 11 bases, leaving 14 bases between the germline ends. Germline V gene lookup returns CDR1 SQVTM and CDR2 ANQGSEA. The length of the CDR3 is 11 residues. The CDR3 region is CSVVRGREQYF. CDR3 nucleotides: TGCAGCGTTGTTAGGGGGCGGGAGCAGTACTTC. The entire variable domain, with the rest obtained from reference TRBV29-1 and TRBJ2-5, is as follows: SAVISQKPSRDICQRGTSLTIQCQVDSQVTMMFWYRQQPGQSLTLIATANQGSEATYESGFVIDKFPISRPNLTFSTLTVSNMSPEDSSIYLCSVVRGREQYFGPGTRLLVL.

This clonotype was seen more than once but under ten times. The rearrangement links TRBV27 to TRBJ1-2, with 8 bases that match TRBD1. The CDR3 length is 18 residues. Germline-derived CDR1 and CDR2 are MNHEY and SMNVEV (reference sequence). Germline trimming cut 5 bases from V and 3 bases from J; bases unmatched to any gene: 17. The CDR3 DNA follows: TGTGCCAGCAGTGGGGGGTGGACAGGGCAACCCGGGGACTATGGCTACACCTTC. It translates to CASSGGWTGQPGDYGYTF.

The rearrangement uses TRBV20-1 and TRBJ1-1, with 9 bases identical to TRBD1. Germline V gene data show CDR1 as DFQATT and CDR2 as SNEGSKA (reference sequence). The V and J ends lost 6 bases and 8 bases, in that order; junction bases with no gene match: 10. The CDR3 sequence is 13 residues long. In nucleotides, the CDR3 is TGCAGTGCAAGGGACAGGGAAAACCGCGAAGCTTTCTTT. Protein: CSARDRENREAFF.

In its sample, this clonotype was seen a few times. CDR3 DNA: TGTGCCAGTAGCCCTAGCGGGGGCGTTGGGAATGAGCAGTTCTTC. This sequence encodes CASSPSGGVGNEQFF. This rearrangement joins TRBV6-1 to TRBJ2-1, with 10 bases aligning to TRBD2. The CDR3 sequence is 15 residues long. CDR1 and CDR2 from the germline V gene are MNHNS and SASEGT. After removal of 9 bases from V and 7 bases from J, the junction contained 12 bases not matched to a gene.

This clonotype was detected only a few times. The chain links TRBV10-3 to TRBJ1-4, with TRBD1 matching over 11 bases. The junction had 1 base not matched to a gene; V was cut back by 6 bases and J by 7 bases. In germline, CDR1 is ENHRY, CDR2 SYGVKD. This CDR3 is built from 13 residues. The CDR3 sequence is CAIRGQGGEKLFF. Written as DNA, the CDR3 is TGTGCCATCAGGGGACAGGGGGGTGAAAAACTGTTTTTT.

This clonotype was seen more than once but under ten times. The chain is built from TRBV2 and TRBJ2-7; possible D gene TRBD1, 5 bases. Trimming removed 6 bases from V and 6 bases from J, with 15 bases in between. Germline CDR1 reads SNHLY; CDR2 reads FYNNEI. This CDR3 spans 13 amino acids. As DNA, the CDR3 is TGTGCCAGCAGGGCCGGACAATTTAGCGAGCAGTACTTC. Translated: CASRAGQFSEQYF. The whole variable domain, filled in from reference TRBV2 and TRBJ2-7, reads EPEVTQTPSHQVTQMGQEVILRCVPISNHLYFYWYRQILGQKVEFLVSFYNNEISEKSEIFDDQFSVERPDGSNFTLKIRSTKLEDSAMYFCASRAGQFSEQYFGPGTRLTVT.

J is TRBJ2-5 and V is TRBV20-1; the D call may be TRBD1 or TRBD2 (5 bases each). This CDR3 is 14 amino acids long. Germline values: CDR1 DFQATT, CDR2 SNEGSKA (reference sequence). V was shortened by 0 bases and J by 5 bases, with 13 bases between the two germline ends. This CDR3 reads CSAREGPGPETQYF. The CDR3 DNA reads as TGCAGTGCTAGAGAGGGACCAGGGCCGGAGACCCAGTACTTC.

The chain uses TRBV7-9 and TRBJ1-1; D not resolved. This CDR3 is built from 15 residues. Looked up from germline, CDR1 is SEHNR and CDR2 is FQNEAQ (reference sequence). Trimming removed 3 bases at V and 2 bases at J, with 13 bases between. The CDR3 DNA reads TGTGCCAGCAGCTTTTTCACCAAAGGAAACACTGAAGCTTTCTTT. Protein sequence: CASSFFTKGNTEAFF.

This clonotype came up a few times. The V call is TRBV3-1, the J call TRBJ2-6, with a tentative D call TRBD1 (6 bases). V lost 1 base to trimming and J lost 2 bases, with 12 bases between them. This CDR3 has 17 amino acids. The germline CDR1 and CDR2 sequences are LGHDT and YNNKEL (reference sequence). Written as DNA, the CDR3 is TGTGCCAGCAGCCAAGTCCCGGCAGGGGCTGGGGCCAACGTCCTGACTTTC. The encoded protein is CASSQVPAGAGANVLTF.

This clonotype appeared a few times. The genes are TRBV6-1 and TRBJ2-5, with a tentative D call TRBD1 (5 bases). V was cut by 6 bases and J by 3 bases, with 8 bases left in between. Germline V CDR1 and CDR2: MNHNS, SASEGT. The CDR3 runs to 12 residues. Here the CDR3 DNA reads TGTGCCAGCAGGCCAGGGAAAGAGACCCAGTACTTC. Its translation: CASRPGKETQYF.

The chain recombines TRBV11-3 with TRBJ2-1; 7 nucleotides line up with TRBD1. The germline CDR1 and CDR2 sequences are SGHNT and YENEEA. V trimming: 3 bases; J trimming: 2 bases; junction bases outside the gene matches: 4. This CDR3 comprises 15 residues. The CDR3, as DNA: TGTGCCAGCAGCTTCAGGGACAGCACCTACAATGAGCAGTTCTTC. This translates into CASSFRDSTYNEQFF.

Turning to this clonotype: One end of the junction fails to match germline, which may point to a read error. This rearrangement joins TRBV4-1 to TRBJ1-2; D ambiguous. The CDR3 has 15 amino acids. The germline CDR1 and CDR2 sequences are MGHRA and YSYEKL. CDR3 sequence reads: CAGSQDARPDYGYTF. In nucleotides, the CDR3 is TGCGCCGGCAGCCAAGATGCCCGACCCGACTATGGCTACACCTTC.

The chain joins TRBV20-1 to TRBJ2-7, with 12 bases lining up with TRBD2. Germline values: CDR1 DFQATT, CDR2 SNEGSKA (reference sequence). This CDR3 is 13 amino acids long. Trimming at V came to 4 bases and at J to 4 bases, leaving 2 bases not matched to a gene. The CDR3 loop reads CSATSGGGYEQYF. The CDR3 nucleotides are TGCAGTGCTACTAGCGGGGGGGGTTACGAGCAGTACTTC.

The V and J genes are TRBV20-1 and TRBJ2-3; TRBD2 aligns across 9 bases. CDR3 length: 15 residues. With 0 bases clipped from V and 2 bases from J, the junction kept 3 bases outside the gene matches. Germline values: CDR1 DFQATT, CDR2 SNEGSKA (reference sequence). The CDR3 DNA sequence: TGCAGTGCTAGAGAGACTAGCGGCCACACAGATACGCAGTATTTT. This gives the protein CSARETSGHTDTQYF.